The 32 T cell receptor beta chains presented below share a single source sample, sequenced in a study of blood T cell repertoires in COVID-19. Here immunoSEQ multiplex PCR was the method, and the copy in TCRdb shows in-frame clones only, minus some. This sample carries tens of thousands of clones, about 80% of them seen once, and the ten largest clones take just over 4.5%. Sequences were obtained from peripheral blood. The receptors shown here come from a woman aged 55-70 years with acute or convalescent COVID-19.

The J gene is TRBJ2-7, the V gene TRBV14; 9 bases fit TRBD1. The CDR3 consists of 15 residues. V lost 4 bases to trimming and J lost 0 bases; unmatched junction nucleotides: 4. CDR1 is SGHDN and CDR2 is FVKESK in the germline V gene. DNA of the CDR3: TGTGCCAGCAGCCCCCTGGACAGGGGCTCCTACGAGCAGTACTTC. Its translation: CASSPLDRGSYEQYF.

Concerning this clone: The sample holds other DNA sequences that translate to the same CDR3. J is TRBJ2-1 and V is TRBV18, with TRBD2 matching 9 bases. This CDR3 is 15 amino acids long. Germline assignment: CDR1 KGHSH and CDR2 LQKENI. V was clipped by 2 bases and J by 3 bases; unmatched bases: 2. The CDR3 reads CASSPGSGGYNEQFF. The CDR3 region has the DNA TGTGCCAGCTCACCAGGTAGCGGGGGCTACAATGAGCAGTTCTTC.

This clone showed up just once. The rearrangement uses TRBV5-6 and TRBJ1-1; D is perhaps TRBD1 (6 bases). This CDR3 spans 18 amino acids. The germline gives CDR1 SGHDT, CDR2 YYEEEE. The V gene lost 1 base and the J gene lost 0 bases, with 19 bases spanning the gap. CDR3 protein: CASSLTSGAGAVNTEAFF. CDR3 nucleotide sequence: TGTGCCAGCAGCTTGACGAGCGGGGCAGGGGCCGTGAACACTGAAGCTTTCTTT.

The table lists this clone with a few counts. The chain recombines TRBV5-1 with TRBJ2-7; TRBD1 matches 8 bases. The CDR3 is 13 amino acids. Germline trimming cut 5 bases from V and 5 bases from J; bases unmatched to any gene: 6. Germline lookup yields CDR1 SGHRS and CDR2 YFSETQ. The CDR3 bases are TGCGCCAGCAGGGTACAGGGGGTCCACGAGCAGTACTTC. This sequence encodes CASRVQGVHEQYF.

The chain carries TRBV19 and TRBJ2-7, with unresolved D. The V gene lost 6 bases and the J gene lost 5 bases, with 14 bases spanning the gap. Germline V gives CDR1 LNHDA, CDR2 SQIVND (reference sequence). The CDR3 sequence is 13 residues long. CDR3: CASRGGYRDEQYF. The CDR3 DNA reads TGTGCCAGTAGAGGTGGCTATCGGGACGAGCAGTACTTC.

The rearrangement uses TRBV6-5 and TRBJ1-2, with D uncertain. Germline CDR1 reads MNHEY; CDR2 reads SVGAGI. The CDR3 contains 12 residues. Trimming left V 5 bases short and J 8 bases short, with 12 bases between. The CDR3 nucleotides are TGTGCCAGCAGTCTTCCGTCGGGGGGCTACACCTTC. It yields the protein CASSLPSGGYTF.

The gene calls are TRBV2 and TRBJ1-2; 10 nucleotides align to TRBD1. CDR1 is SNHLY, CDR2 FYNNEI, per germline. Unmatched junction bases numbered 7, after V lost 7 bases and J lost 2 bases. This CDR3 has 15 residues. For the CDR3, the DNA is TGTGCCAGCAAGGTCCTGGGACAGGGGAACTATGGCTACACCTTC. Translation: CASKVLGQGNYGYTF. Full variable domain (outside the CDR3, taken from reference TRBV2 and TRBJ1-2): EPEVTQTPSHQVTQMGQEVILRCVPISNHLYFYWYRQILGQKVEFLVSFYNNEISEKSEIFDDQFSVERPDGSNFTLKIRSTKLEDSAMYFCASKVLGQGNYGYTFGSGTRLTVV.

The chain employs TRBV19 and TRBJ2-2; D possibly corresponds to TRBD1 (6 bases). This CDR3 is built from 13 residues. Germline V CDR1 and CDR2: LNHDA, SQIVND (reference sequence). V lost 11 bases to trimming and J lost 1 base, with 11 bases between them. The CDR3 region has the DNA TGTGCCGCCTACAGGGTGAACACCGGGGAGCTGTTTTTT. Protein product: CAAYRVNTGELFF.

This clone has more than one count but fewer than ten. The chain has TRBV30 and TRBJ2-2, with 10 bases aligning to TRBD2. The trim removed 1 base at V and 6 bases at J, leaving 5 bases unmatched. The CDR3 has 15 residues. CDR1 and CDR2 (germline): GTSNPN, SVGIG (reference sequence). The DNA of the CDR3 is TGTGCCTGGAGTGAACCAGCGGGGGGGCCCGGGGAGCTGTTTTTT. Its translation: CAWSEPAGGPGELFF.

The chain has TRBV19 and TRBJ2-1, with 8 bases matching TRBD2. CDR3 size: 15 residues. In germline, CDR1 is LNHDA, CDR2 SQIVND (reference sequence). V gave up 1 base and J gave up 6 bases; unmatched junction bases: 5. Here the CDR3 DNA reads TGTGCCAGTAGTATAGTAACGGGGGGGCGCAATGAGCAGTTCTTC. Translating it yields CASSIVTGGRNEQFF.

V usage is TRBV5-4 and J usage is TRBJ1-4; TRBD1 matches 10 bases. The germline gives CDR1 SGHNT, CDR2 YYREEE (reference sequence). V shed 4 bases, J shed 3 bases, and the junction held 6 bases outside the gene matches. The CDR3 extends over 16 amino acids. The CDR3 DNA follows: TGTGCCAGCAGCGTGGACAGGGGGACGGCTAATGAAAAACTGTTTTTT. Translated, it gives CASSVDRGTANEKLFF.

The chain couples TRBV7-2 to TRBJ1-2; a weak D match, TRBD1 (6 bases). CDR3 length equals 15 residues. Germline values: CDR1 SGHTA, CDR2 FQGNSA. The ends were cut back, 2 bases at V and 2 bases at J, with 12 bases in the middle. The CDR3 region has the DNA TGTGCCAGCAGCTTAAAAGTCGACAGGAACTATGGCTACACCTTC. This codes for CASSLKVDRNYGYTF.

The rearrangement joins TRBV16 to TRBJ1-1; D gene ambiguous. The CDR3 contains 14 residues. Germline lookup yields CDR1 KGHSY and CDR2 FQNENV. The V end was cut by 4 bases, the J end by 4 bases, with 13 bases between. CDR3 DNA: TGTGCCAGCAGCCCAGAGGCGAGGTCCACTGAAGCTTTCTTT. Translated, it gives CASSPEARSTEAFF. The variable domain in full, completed from reference TRBV16 and TRBJ1-1, reads GEEVAQTPKHLVRGEGQKAKLYCAPIKGHSYVFWYQQVLKNEFKFLISFQNENVFDETGMPKERFSAKCLPNSPCSLEIQATKLEDSAVYFCASSPEARSTEAFFGQGTRLTVV.

Details on this clone: This sample includes further DNA sequences coding for the same CDR3. The gene calls are TRBV29-1 and TRBJ1-3, with unresolved D. Germline CDR1 is SQVTM and CDR2 is ANQGSEA. V lost 3 bases and J lost 3, with 3 bases in between. The CDR3 runs to 11 residues. CDR3 residues: CSVDLGNTIYF. The CDR3 nucleotides are TGCAGCGTTGATCTTGGAAACACCATATATTTT.

V is TRBV19 and J is TRBJ2-2; no firm D call. Germline V CDR1 and CDR2: LNHDA, SQIVND (reference sequence). With 6 bases removed from V and 2 bases from J, the gap between germline ends came to 10 bases. The CDR3 is 14 residues long. This CDR3 is CASSRRSNTGELFF. CDR3 nucleotide sequence: TGTGCCAGTAGCCGTCGGAGTAACACCGGGGAGCTGTTTTTT.

This clone was counted a single time. The chain employs TRBV19 and TRBJ1-6, with D possibly TRBD1 on 5 matching bases. This CDR3 comprises 16 residues. The germline V gene has CDR1 LNHDA and CDR2 SQIVND (reference sequence). The V end lost 4 bases, the J end lost 6 bases, and 16 bases lay between the germline ends. Here the CDR3 reads CASSTPRGLTNSPLHF. The CDR3 nucleotides read TGTGCCAGTAGTACTCCCCGGGGACTTACTAATTCACCCCTCCACTTT.

This sequence joins TRBV7-2 and TRBJ2-3, with a weak D call TRBD2 (6 bases). Germline CDR1 SGHTA, CDR2 FQGNSA. The CDR3 sequence is 17 residues long. Trimming took 0 bases from V and 0 from J, leaving 13 bases between them. CDR3 region: CASSLASSRGSTDTQYF. The CDR3 DNA is TGTGCCAGCAGCTTAGCATCTTCGCGGGGAAGCACAGATACGCAGTATTTT.

The chain employs TRBV11-2 and TRBJ1-1; no definite D call. This CDR3 contains 13 residues. The germline CDR1 and CDR2 sequences are SGHAT and FQNNGV. With 3 bases removed from V and 1 base from J, the gap between germline ends came to 6 bases. The CDR3 is CASSFNRNTEAFF. The CDR3 nucleotides read TGTGCCAGCAGCTTCAACAGGAACACTGAAGCTTTCTTT.

The genes are TRBV3-1 (or the pseudogene TRBV3-2) and TRBJ1-6; 9 bases agree with TRBD1. This CDR3 contains 15 residues. Germline CDR1 reads LGHDT; CDR2 reads YNNKEL (reference sequence). V was clipped by 2 bases and J by 8 bases; unmatched bases: 4. The CDR3 protein is CASSQSGTGYSPLHF. CDR3 nucleotides: TGTGCCAGCAGCCAATCCGGGACAGGGTATTCACCCCTCCACTTT.

The CDR3 here is CASSPRQGKGNTEAFF. CDR3 sequence (DNA): TGTGCCAGCTCACCAAGGCAGGGGAAGGGGAACACTGAAGCTTTCTTT. The chain recombines TRBV18 with TRBJ1-1; possibly TRBD1 for D (6 bases). CDR1 is KGHSH, CDR2 LQKENI, per germline. Trimming removed 2 bases from V and 1 base from J, with 14 bases in between. The CDR3 consists of 16 residues.

The chain combines TRBV5-1 with TRBJ1-3; 10 nucleotides align to TRBD1. Germline CDR1 SGHRS, CDR2 YFSETQ. The CDR3 has 17 amino acids. V was pared by 4 bases and J by 2 bases, with 9 bases of the junction left unmatched. The CDR3 loop is CASSDTTGGAPGNTIYF. DNA for the CDR3: TGCGCCAGCAGCGACACGACAGGGGGCGCTCCTGGAAACACCATATATTTT.

This clone was seen only once. This chain connects TRBV3-1 (or the pseudogene TRBV3-2) to TRBJ1-3; 9 bases line up with TRBD1. Unmatched junction bases numbered 5, after V lost 6 bases and J lost 2 bases. The CDR3 runs 15 residues. Germline V gene lookup returns CDR1 LGHDT and CDR2 YNNKEL (reference sequence). The CDR3 DNA is TGTGCCAGCAGTCCACAGGGGGCAACTGGAAACACCATATATTTT. It specifies CASSPQGATGNTIYF.

The rearrangement joins TRBV6-6 to TRBJ2-7; D is ambiguous. Germline values: CDR1 MNHNY, CDR2 SVGAGI (reference sequence). The CDR3 loop spans 13 amino acids. The V gene lost 2 bases and the J gene lost 6 bases, with 11 bases spanning the gap. The CDR3 here is CASSYTGIGEQYF. The DNA of the CDR3 is TGTGCCAGCAGTTACACGGGTATAGGCGAGCAGTACTTC.

The chain carries TRBV6-5 and TRBJ2-1; 9 bases map to TRBD1. V was pared by 8 bases and J by 7 bases, with 6 bases of the junction left unmatched. The CDR3 contains 13 residues. Germline V lookup: CDR1 MNHEY, CDR2 SVGAGI. For the CDR3, the DNA is TGTGCCAGCCATCGACAGGGGGGGAATGAGCAGTTCTTC. This codes for CASHRQGGNEQFF.

The chain carries TRBV5-3 and TRBJ1-4; D remains unclear. TRBV5-3 is labeled an ORF, and its function is uncertain. This CDR3 has 16 residues. V lost 3 bases and J lost 5, with 17 bases in between. CDR3 protein: CARSCRGKERNEKLFF. The CDR3 DNA reads TGTGCCAGAAGCTGCCGAGGTAAAGAGAGAAATGAAAAACTGTTTTTT.

This chain uses TRBV12-5 with TRBJ2-5; 7 bases fit TRBD1. J was trimmed by 5 bases and V by 6 bases; bases with no gene match: 6. CDR1 is LGHNT, CDR2 FRNRAP, per germline. The CDR3 contains 13 residues. The CDR3, as DNA: TGTGCTAGTGGCACGACAGGGCTGGAGACCCAGTACTTC. Protein sequence: CASGTTGLETQYF.

V and J are TRBV28 and TRBJ1-1, with D unresolved. Germline loops: CDR1 MDHEN, CDR2 SYDVKM. The CDR3 extends over 14 amino acids. V gave up 2 bases and J gave up 1 base, with 8 bases separating them. The CDR3 DNA follows: TGTGCCAGCAGTTTACCCCTTAGGAACACTGAAGCTTTCTTT. This encodes CASSLPLRNTEAFF.

This rearrangement joins TRBV7-2 to TRBJ1-1, with TRBD1 matching 9 bases. CDR3 length: 15 residues. V lost 8 bases, J lost 0 bases, and 7 bases stayed unmatched. Germline V gene data show CDR1 as SGHTA and CDR2 as FQGNSA. Written as DNA, the CDR3 is TGTGCCAGCTGTACAGGGGGCCTCATGAACACTGAAGCTTTCTTT. As protein: CASCTGGLMNTEAFF.

In the case of this clone: Mismatch with germline at one junction end may stem from a read error. CDR3 DNA sequence: TGTGCCAGCGGCTTGCAGCCAACGGTAGCGGGGGGCGAGCAGTACTTC. Translated: CASGLQPTVAGGEQYF. J is TRBJ2-7 and V is TRBV7-6, with 10 bases aligning to TRBD2. Germline V gene sequence: CDR1 SGHVS, CDR2 FNYEAQ. This CDR3 region has 16 residues. The full variable domain, completed using reference TRBV7-6 and TRBJ2-7, is GAGVSQSPRYKVTKRGQDVALRCDPISGHVSLYWYRQALGQGPEFLTYFNYEAQQDKSGLPNDRFSAERPEGSISTLTIQRTEQRDSAMYRCASGLQPTVAGGEQYFGPGTRLTVT.

This clone was observed a handful of times. The chain carries TRBV12-3 or TRBV12-4 and TRBJ2-7; 9 bases match TRBD1. V was pared by 6 bases and J by 3 bases, with 3 bases of the junction left unmatched. The CDR3 is 13 amino acids. The CDR3: CASRVTGGYEQYF. Written as DNA, the CDR3 is TGTGCCAGCAGAGTGACAGGGGGCTACGAGCAGTACTTC.

The rearrangement joins TRBV7-8 to TRBJ1-5; weak D call: TRBD1 (5 bases). This CDR3 is 14 amino acids long. The germline gives CDR1 SGHVS, CDR2 FQNEAQ. Trimming cost V 3 bases and J 5 bases, with 11 bases left between them. The CDR3 loop is CASSFDSRDQPQHF. CDR3 in DNA: TGTGCCAGCAGCTTCGACAGTCGCGATCAGCCCCAGCATTTT.

The CDR3 nucleotides read TGTGCAAGTCGCGTCTCCAGGGGAGAAGAAAAACTGTTTTTT. Translated, it gives CASRVSRGEEKLFF. The genes are TRBV12-2 and TRBJ1-4; the table's D call, TRBD1, was not checked against the DNA. TRBV12-2 is labeled a pseudogene. This CDR3 comprises 14 residues.